The clone carrying this T cell receptor beta chain was counted only a few times. The CDR3 has 13 residues. V gave up 1 base and J gave up 6 bases, with 10 bases separating them. Germline assignment: CDR1 SEHNR and CDR2 FQNEAQ (reference sequence). TCRdb recomputed calls from the 5' RACE reads with MiXCR, one row per CDR3 protein. The sample carries more than 400,000 distinct CDR3 sequences, about 16% recorded once. The sample belongs to a study of identical twins. This sample was also put to use in a study of yellow fever vaccine responses in identical twins.

The receptor comes from a woman aged 18-29 years in good health. The chain has TRBV7-9 and TRBJ2-7; unclear D gene. The sample taken for sequencing was CD4+ T cells sorted from blood. The CDR3 region has the DNA TGTGCCAGCAGCTTAGATTTGGAAGGCGAGCAGTACTTC. This sequence encodes CASSLDLEGEQYF.